A single sample is the source of the 10 T cell receptor beta chains below, sequenced in a study of T cell responses to AZD1222 COVID-19 vaccine (dated by TCRdb to the early 2020s). The time point label, read with the paper, signifies: baseline before first vaccination. Preparation of the library involved the immunoSEQ multiplex PCR assay. TCRdb holds this immuneACCESS table with in-frame rearrangements only. Some clones are missing; in checked studies, unresolved V genes explain under half, and the rest has no known cause. The sample contains about 170,000 clones, around nine tenths of them found a single time. The ten largest clonotypes hold approximately 1.5% of the sample. Sequenced material: peripheral blood, taken on day 0 of AZD1222 vaccination. The receptors stem from an adult in good health.

V is TRBV24-1 and J is TRBJ2-2; D unclear. The V and J ends lost 4 bases and 11 bases respectively, with 10 bases between them. Germline V gives CDR1 KGHDR, CDR2 SFDVKD. This CDR3 is 12 amino acids long. For the CDR3, the DNA is TGTGCCACCAGTGACTCGTTCGGTGAGCTGTTTTTT. It specifies CATSDSFGELFF.

V gene TRBV6-2 or TRBV6-3 combines with J gene TRBJ1-2; D ambiguous. The CDR3 is 13 residues long. Germline V gene sequence: CDR1 MNHEY, CDR2 SVGEGT. Trimming took 4 bases from V and 1 from J, leaving 7 bases between them. The CDR3 nucleotides read TGTGCCAGCAGTTTGGACTTTAACTATGGCTACACCTTC. Translated, it gives CASSLDFNYGYTF.

Turning to this clone: At one boundary the junction diverges from the germline segment, which might be a read error. The chain employs TRBV7-9 and TRBJ1-1; D may be TRBD1 (5 bases). The length of the CDR3 is 17 residues. Germline assignment: CDR1 SEHNR and CDR2 FQNEAQ (reference sequence). The CDR3 protein is CASSPLGGWSGNPEAFF. CDR3 DNA: TGTGCCAGCAGCCCGTTGGGCGGATGGTCAGGGAACCCTGAAGCTTTCTTT.

This chain uses TRBV11-1 with TRBJ2-1; D might be TRBD1 (5 bases). CDR1 SGHAT and CDR2 FQDESV come from the germline V gene (reference sequence). This CDR3 contains 13 residues. V shed 3 bases and J shed 4 bases, with 7 bases lying between them. The CDR3 DNA sequence: TGTGCCAGCAGCTTGGGGCAATACAATGAGCAGTTCTTC. This sequence encodes CASSLGQYNEQFF.

The rearrangement joins TRBV5-6 to TRBJ2-3; no definite D call. There are 12 residues in the CDR3. The ends were cut back, 0 bases at V and 5 bases at J, with 4 bases in the middle. Germline CDR1 reads SGHDT; CDR2 reads YYEEEE. In nucleotides, the CDR3 is TGTGCCAGCAGCTTGGAGGGAGATACGCAGTATTTT. This sequence encodes CASSLEGDTQYF.

The chain is built from TRBV18 and TRBJ1-1; D is possibly TRBD1 (5 bases). The CDR3 totals 16 residues. Trimming cost V 0 bases and J 0 bases, with 11 bases left between them. Germline loops: CDR1 KGHSH, CDR2 LQKENI. For the CDR3, the DNA is TGTGCCAGCTCACCACCCCAGGGCACTATGAACACTGAAGCTTTCTTT. This translates into CASSPPQGTMNTEAFF.

This clone was picked up one time. This chain connects TRBV7-2 to TRBJ2-3, with D possibly being TRBD1 or TRBD2 (5 bases each). Germline assignment: CDR1 SGHTA and CDR2 FQGNSA. The V gene lost 1 base and the J gene lost 5 bases, with 13 bases spanning the gap. The CDR3 has 15 residues. The CDR3 protein is CASSLDPGLGDTQYF. The CDR3 coding sequence is TGTGCCAGCAGCTTAGATCCGGGGCTGGGAGATACGCAGTATTTT.

The chain carries TRBV4-1 and TRBJ2-4; 13 positions agree with TRBD2. Losses at the gene ends were 0 bases for V and 3 bases for J; bases not matched to a gene: 5. The CDR3 is 18 amino acids. The V gene's germline CDR1 is MGHRA and CDR2 YSYEKL. CDR3 amino acids: CASSQDPGLAGDKNIQYF. Here the CDR3 DNA reads TGCGCCAGCAGCCAAGATCCCGGACTAGCGGGGGACAAAAACATTCAGTACTTC.

This rearrangement joins TRBV5-4 to TRBJ1-1, with D possibly matching TRBD1 (5 bases). Per the germline V gene, CDR1 is SGHNT and CDR2 is YYREEE (reference sequence). The CDR3 is 17 amino acids. The ends were cut back, 2 bases at V and 0 bases at J, with 17 bases in the middle. CDR3 amino acids: CASSFPGTDFMNTEAFF. Written as DNA, the CDR3 is TGTGCCAGCAGCTTCCCCGGGACTGATTTTATGAACACTGAAGCTTTCTTT.

CDR3 DNA sequence: TGTGCCAGCAGTTCCGGACAGGGAGTAGACTATGGCTACACCTTC. Amino acid sequence: CASSSGQGVDYGYTF. J is TRBJ1-2 and V is TRBV28, with TRBD1 matching 8 bases. Germline V gives CDR1 MDHEN, CDR2 SYDVKM. This CDR3 is built from 15 residues. The V and J ends lost 4 bases and 3 bases, in that order; junction bases with no gene match: 7.